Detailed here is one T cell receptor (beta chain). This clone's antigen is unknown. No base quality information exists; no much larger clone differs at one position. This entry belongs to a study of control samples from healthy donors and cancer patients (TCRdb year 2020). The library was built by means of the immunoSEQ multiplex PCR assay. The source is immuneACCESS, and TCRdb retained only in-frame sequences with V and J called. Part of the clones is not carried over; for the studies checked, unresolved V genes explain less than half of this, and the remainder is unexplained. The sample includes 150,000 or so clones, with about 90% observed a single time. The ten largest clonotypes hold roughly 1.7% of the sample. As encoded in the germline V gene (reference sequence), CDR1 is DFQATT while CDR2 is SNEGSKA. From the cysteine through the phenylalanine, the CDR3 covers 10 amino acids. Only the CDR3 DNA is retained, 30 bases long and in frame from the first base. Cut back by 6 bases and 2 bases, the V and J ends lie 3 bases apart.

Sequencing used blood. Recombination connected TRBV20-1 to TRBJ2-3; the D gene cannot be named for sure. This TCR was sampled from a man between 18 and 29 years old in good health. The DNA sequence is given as TGCAGTGCCAACACAGATACGCAGTATTTT. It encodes CSANTDTQYF.